This TCR beta chain was captured in a study of CD4 T cells in relation to SARS-CoV-2 and coronaviruses. Study context: After roughly eleven days of antigen culture, PBMC TCR beta CDR3s were sequenced. Study-wide findings and caveats: About 64% of donors had memory CD4+ clonotypes crossrecognizing SARS-CoV-2 and common cold coronavirus spike. Compared with monoreactive clones, crossreactive clones showed significantly weaker SARS-CoV-2 expansion.

The CDR3 is 15 amino acids. Per the germline V gene, CDR1 is KGHSH and CDR2 is LQKENI. The V end lost 4 bases, the J end lost 3 bases, and 13 bases lay between the germline ends. The protocol was immunoSEQ multiplex PCR, while the TCRdb copy is restricted to in-frame clones and leaves out a portion. The sample includes 27,000 or so clones, 75% to 80% of them seen just once. Before the COVID-19 pandemic, during about 2010-2019, CD4+ T cells were taken from unexposed donors. The cells were cultured for roughly 11 days before CD4+ T cells were isolated. Unexposed-donor CD4+ T cells were probed with SARS-CoV-2 S/N and four cold-coronavirus spikes, cells permitting. Worth noting for this clone: Its antigen is not known.

The chain joins TRBV18 to TRBJ2-1; D may be TRBD1 or TRBD2 (5 bases each). This TCR came from a human donor in good health. The sample was CD4+ T cells from PBMCs, cultured in vitro. The DNA for the CDR3 is TGTGCCAGCTCACGACCGGGACCCCTCTACAATGAGCAGTTCTTC. Its protein product is CASSRPGPLYNEQFF.